The clone carrying this T cell receptor beta chain turned up a few times. What it binds is not known. The sample originates from a study of T-cell memory formation after mild COVID-19. Study results and caveats: Researchers found some responding clones in pre-infection memory, a sign that cross-reactive memory joined. CD4+ contracting clones were found mainly in CM and EM, and CD8+ ones in EMRA.

V lost 6 bases to trimming and J lost 9 bases; unmatched junction nucleotides: 5. The CDR3 totals 12 residues. Germline CDR1 reads MNHNY; CDR2 reads SVGAGI (reference sequence). 5'RACE primed from the constant segment yielded TCR alpha and TCR beta cDNA libraries bearing sample barcodes and UMIs. MiXCR, run by TCRdb on the 5' RACE reads, gives a single entry per CDR3 protein. The table includes fewer than 300,000 distinct CDR3 sequences, approximately 15% detected once. Input material: PBMCs or a T cell subset sorted from them (not recorded which). The J gene is TRBJ2-1, the V gene TRBV6-6; 7 bases align to TRBD2. The origin of this receptor is a man younger than 35 who had mild COVID-19 (a few samples of this study predate the infection). Cell type and time point are not known. Here the CDR3 DNA reads TGTGCCAGCAGATCGACTAGCCGTGAGCAGTTCTTC. Its protein is CASRSTSREQFF.